This T cell receptor beta chain was found in a study of T cells after yellow fever vaccination (dated by TCRdb to between 2018 and 2021). Background for the entire study: The SMART-Seq v4 Ultra Low Input RNA kit was used to prepare libraries from fractions with low cell numbers. To follow T-cell clones before and after both primary and booster YFV17D yellow fever vaccination, bulk TCR alpha and beta repertoires underwent longitudinal sequencing. Two healthy male donors, one aged 18 to 30 and one aged 30 to 40 years, were included in the cohort. Blood samples were taken at several timepoints before and after primary and secondary immunization, and bulk PBMC replicates and cell subsets were isolated.

Summary of the overall study and its limitations: Because the study included only two donors, the extent to which the findings can be generalized is limited. Most clones expanded after primary vaccination (96% of CD4 and 88% of CD8) were re-detected after the booster, suggesting that broad memory maintenance occurred. The secondary T-cell response was found to be weaker but faster than the primary response, with a peak reached on day 5 rather than on day 15. A small fraction of clonotypes appeared in both the CD4 and CD8 compartments, likely as a result of convergent recombination. FACS-sorted repertoires could contain abundant contaminating clonotypes from the bulk population, so computational filtering was required.

For CDR1 and CDR2, the germline V gene (reference sequence) lists LNHNV and YYDKDF. The CDR3 holds 16 amino acids from the cysteine to the phenylalanine. Just CDR3 DNA is preserved here, 48 bases in frame from base 1. Germline trimming: 5 bases from V, 1 base from J; junction bases outside gene matches: 8. Regarding this clonotype: Its cognate antigen has yet to be identified. No much larger clonotype is one base removed from it; base qualities were not supplied.

The data were produced on an Illumina NovaSeq 6000. TCR cDNA was synthesized by 5'RACE template switching, which introduced a universal primer site and unique molecular identifiers. Priming of cDNA synthesis was performed from both the TCR alpha and TCR beta constant segments. Two PCR steps were used to amplify libraries, with sample barcodes and sequencing adapters being added in the second step. Sequencing of libraries was performed on Illumina HiSeq 2500 (2x100 bp) or NovaSeq (2x150 bp). The authors processed their data as follows. Reads were demultiplexed and collapsed into UMI consensus sequences with MIGEC, and V(D)J alignment was performed with MiXCR. Clonotypes responding to the vaccine were identified with edgeR on replicate PBMC samples, with the criteria of FDR below 0.01 and a log2 fold change above 5 up to day 15. CD4 or CD8 identity was assigned to each bulk clonotype according to whether the clonotype was present at higher abundance in the sequenced CD4 repertoire or the sequenced CD8 repertoire. TCRdb ran its own pipeline on the public reads, namely fastp trimming at Q25 and MiXCR clone calling, and kept in-frame beta chains. CDR3 protein duplicates are merged, each entry listing the most common genes and DNA. The V and J calls, along with clone size, are taken from TCRdb and not from the paper's own processing. For this sample there are 300,000 or so distinct CDR3 sequences; approximately 8% appear just once. Of the sample, 3% to 4% is held by the ten largest clones.

Taken with the paper, the label for treatment or condition translates to: live attenuated yellow fever vaccine strain. PBMCs were isolated from peripheral blood using a standard Ficoll-Paque protocol. Dynabeads CD4 and CD8 positive selection kits were used to isolate CD4 and CD8 T-cell fractions. TriZol was used to extract RNA from bulk PBMCs, CD4 and CD8 fractions, and dextramer-positive and dextramer-negative fractions. The receptor's source is a man aged 18 to 35 who received the YFV17D yellow fever vaccine. The chain is assembled from TRBV15 and TRBJ2-5; TRBD2 fits 9 bases in the junction. Specimen: CD4+ T cells sorted from PBMCs, collected 5 days after the yellow fever booster vaccination. The sequenced DNA is TGTGCCACCAGCCCCCGTGGAGCGGGGGGCCAAGAGACCCAGTACTTC. The encoded protein is CATSPRGAGGQETQYF.